This T cell receptor beta chain was recovered during a study of shared clonotypes between healthy human individuals. In the study overall: With ages of 18 to 49, the donors were two women and a few men.

The CDR3 sequence is 15 residues long. Germline V gives CDR1 MDHEN, CDR2 SYDVKM. Trimming cost V 3 bases and J 2 bases; bases outside gene matches: 7. A single count supports this clone. Repertoires were generated with immunoSEQ multiplex PCR, while TCRdb's copy carries only in-frame clones and drops some. The table lists 1,500,000 or so clones, around 98.5% of them singletons, with over 0.3% in the top ten. This clonotype was sampled from a man aged 25-45 years in good health. The sequenced material came from naive CD4+ T cells sorted from blood. Subset noted: CD45RA+ positively selected. The J gene is TRBJ2-7, the V gene TRBV28; 7 nucleotides line up with TRBD1. CDR3 bases: TGTGCCAGCAGTTTTCCACAGGGGACACCCTACGAGCAGTACTTC. Translation gives CASSFPQGTPYEQYF.